This TCR beta chain was profiled in a study of T cell repertoires in cytomegalovirus infection. TCRdb fed the reads into MiXCR, producing one record per CDR3 protein. The sample gives fewer than 850,000 distinct CDR3 sequences, almost 30% of which show up once; around 13% is in the top ten. In its sample, this clonotype was seen a few times. Its specificity is not known. The sequencing used cultured CD8+ T cells from PBMCs, collected from culture after CMV antigen stimulation. The receptor was derived from a human donor in good health (CMV status not recorded). Some clones in this sample may be carry-over from other donors' samples.

The CDR3 is CAISVGQGNEQFF. As DNA, the CDR3 is TGTGCCATCAGTGTTGGACAGGGGAATGAGCAGTTCTTC. The gene calls are TRBV10-3 and TRBJ2-1, with TRBD1 identical over 9 bases. The germline V gene encodes CDR1 ENHRY and CDR2 SYGVKD. This CDR3 is 13 amino acids long. Germline trimming cut 4 bases from V and 7 bases from J; bases unmatched to any gene: 2.